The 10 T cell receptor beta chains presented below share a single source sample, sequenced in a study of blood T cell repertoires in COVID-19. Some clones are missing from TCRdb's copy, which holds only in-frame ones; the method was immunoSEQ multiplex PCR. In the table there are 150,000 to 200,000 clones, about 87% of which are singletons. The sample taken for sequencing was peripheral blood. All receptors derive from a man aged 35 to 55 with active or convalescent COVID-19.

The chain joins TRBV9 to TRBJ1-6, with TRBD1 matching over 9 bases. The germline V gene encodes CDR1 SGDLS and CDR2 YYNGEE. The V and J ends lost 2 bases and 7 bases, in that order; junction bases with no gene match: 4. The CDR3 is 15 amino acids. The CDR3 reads CASSVGQGSNSPLHF. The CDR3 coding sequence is TGTGCCAGCAGCGTTGGACAGGGGTCGAATTCACCCCTCCACTTT.

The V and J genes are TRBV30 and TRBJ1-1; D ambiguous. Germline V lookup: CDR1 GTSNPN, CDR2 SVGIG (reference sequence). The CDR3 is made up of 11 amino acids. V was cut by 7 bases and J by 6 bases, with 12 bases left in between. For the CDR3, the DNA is TGTGCCTTCAGACATAACGCTGAAGCTTTCTTT. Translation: CAFRHNAEAFF.

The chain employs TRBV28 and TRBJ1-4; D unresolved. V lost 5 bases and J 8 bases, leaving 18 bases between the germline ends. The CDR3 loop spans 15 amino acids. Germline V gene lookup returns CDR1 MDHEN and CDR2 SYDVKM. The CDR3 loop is CASSLTDTAGEKLFF. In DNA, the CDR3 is TGTGCCAGCAGTCTGACCGACACGGCCGGAGAAAAACTGTTTTTT.

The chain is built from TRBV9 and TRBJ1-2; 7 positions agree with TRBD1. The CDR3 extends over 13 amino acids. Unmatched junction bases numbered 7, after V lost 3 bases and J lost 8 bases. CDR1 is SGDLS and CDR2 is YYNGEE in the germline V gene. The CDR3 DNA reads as TGTGCCAGCAGCGGCTTGACAGGGAACGGCTACACCTTC. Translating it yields CASSGLTGNGYTF.

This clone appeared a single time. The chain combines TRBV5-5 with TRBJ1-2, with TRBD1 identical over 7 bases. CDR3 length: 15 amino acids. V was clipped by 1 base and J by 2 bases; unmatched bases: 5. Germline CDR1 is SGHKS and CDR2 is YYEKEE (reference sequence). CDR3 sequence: CASSLNRGENYGYTF. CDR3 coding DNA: TGTGCCAGCAGCTTGAACAGGGGCGAGAACTATGGCTACACCTTC.

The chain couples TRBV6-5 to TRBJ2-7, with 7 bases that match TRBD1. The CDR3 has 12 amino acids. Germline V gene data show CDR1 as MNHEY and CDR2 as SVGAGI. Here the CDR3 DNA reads TGTGCTGGGGCAGGGGGCTCCTACGAGCAGTACTTC. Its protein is CAGAGGSYEQYF.

This CDR3 is CASSPPGHPDGYTF. The CDR3 DNA follows: TGTGCCAGCTCACCACCGGGACACCCGGACGGCTACACCTTC. This rearrangement joins TRBV18 to TRBJ1-2, with D perhaps TRBD1 (6 bases). The CDR3 spans 14 residues. Germline V lookup: CDR1 KGHSH, CDR2 LQKENI. V dropped 0 bases and J dropped 8 bases, with 13 bases sitting between them.

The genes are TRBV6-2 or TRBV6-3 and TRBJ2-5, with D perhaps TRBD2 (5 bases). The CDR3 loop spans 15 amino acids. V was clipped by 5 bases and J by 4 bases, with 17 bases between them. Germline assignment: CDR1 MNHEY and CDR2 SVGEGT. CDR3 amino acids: CASSPPRPSRETQYF. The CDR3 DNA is TGTGCCAGCAGTCCCCCGCGCCCTAGCAGAGAGACCCAGTACTTC.

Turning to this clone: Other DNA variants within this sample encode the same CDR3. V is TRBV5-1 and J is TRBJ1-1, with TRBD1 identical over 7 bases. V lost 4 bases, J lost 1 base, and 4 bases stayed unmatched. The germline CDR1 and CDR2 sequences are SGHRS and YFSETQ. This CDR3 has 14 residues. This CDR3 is CASSLGTANTEAFF. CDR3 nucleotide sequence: TGCGCCAGCAGCCTAGGGACAGCGAACACTGAAGCTTTCTTT.

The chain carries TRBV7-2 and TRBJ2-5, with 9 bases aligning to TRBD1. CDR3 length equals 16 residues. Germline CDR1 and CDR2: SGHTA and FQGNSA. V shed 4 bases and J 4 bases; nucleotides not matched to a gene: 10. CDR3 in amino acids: CASSSGLGQGRETQYF. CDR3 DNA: TGTGCCAGCAGCTCCGGCCTGGGACAGGGTCGAGAGACCCAGTACTTC.